The 25 T cell receptor beta chains given below trace back to one sample, sequenced in a study of molecular identifiers for immune sequencing clone quantification. A single record per CDR3 protein comes from TCRdb applying MiXCR to the PCR reads. The sample yields over 60,000 distinct CDR3 sequences, around a fifth seen once. Input material: naive CD8+ T cells from blood, with Jurkat cell RNA spiked in. Subset reported: FACS-sorted CD8+CD4-CCR7+CD45RA+ naive T cells. The receptors come from a human donor in good health. Some libraries in this study had Jurkat cell RNA spiked in.

This clonotype appeared once. A read error may explain this, as a much larger clone is one base away. J is TRBJ2-6 and V is TRBV18, with a possible D match to TRBD2 (5 bases). In germline, CDR1 is KGHSH, CDR2 LQKENI. The CDR3 is made up of 14 amino acids. CDR3 in amino acids: CANSPPSGANVLTF. CDR3 DNA: TGTGCCAACTCACCACCCAGCGGAGCCAACGTCCTGACTTTC.

There are a few counts of this clonotype. The chain couples TRBV9 to TRBJ2-1; TRBD1 might be the D (6 bases). Per the germline V gene, CDR1 is SGDLS and CDR2 is YYNGEE. The CDR3 extends over 13 amino acids. V dropped 4 bases and J dropped 6 bases, with 11 bases sitting between them. In DNA, the CDR3 is TGTGCCAGCAGCACCGACAGGCTCAATGAGCAGTTCTTC. It codes for CASSTDRLNEQFF.

This clonotype was detected ten times or more. The V call is TRBV7-9, the J call TRBJ1-3, with D uncertain. Per the germline V gene, CDR1 is SEHNR and CDR2 is FQNEAQ (reference sequence). V was clipped by 1 base and J by 0 bases, with 10 bases between them. This CDR3 region has 16 residues. For the CDR3, the DNA is TGTGCCAGCAGCTTAGTTCAGACCTTCTCTGGAAACACCATATATTTT. Amino acid sequence: CASSLVQTFSGNTIYF.

The genes are TRBV4-2 and TRBJ2-7, with D possibly being TRBD2 (6 bases). Trimming removed 3 bases at V and 2 bases at J, with 11 bases between. The CDR3 length is 14 residues. Per germline, CDR1 LGHNA and CDR2 YNFKEQ. CDR3 nucleotides: TGTGCCAGCAGCCAGGGGGGAGAGACCTACGAGCAGTACTTC. This codes for CASSQGGETYEQYF.

For this clonotype: One junction end disagrees with the germline gene, perhaps due to a read error. This chain connects TRBV30 to TRBJ1-5; a possible D gene is TRBD1 (5 bases). From germline, CDR1 is GTSNPN and CDR2 SVGIG (reference sequence). The length of the CDR3 is 14 residues. The CDR3 here is CARSAGVGNQPQHF. The CDR3 coding sequence is TGTGCCAGGAGTGCGGGGGTGGGCAATCAGCCCCAGCATTTT.

This clonotype is labeled as medium-sized. V usage is TRBV5-1 and J usage is TRBJ2-3; 8 positions agree with TRBD1. Germline CDR1 reads SGHRS; CDR2 reads YFSETQ. The CDR3 is 18 residues long. Trimming took 5 bases from V and 1 from J; bases not matched to a gene: 15. CDR3 protein: CASSPVGQGAGGTDTQYF. The DNA of the CDR3 is TGCGCCAGCAGTCCCGTGGGGCAGGGGGCTGGCGGCACAGATACGCAGTATTTT.

This clonotype was detected a few times. A much larger clone differs by one base, so this may be a read error. The chain couples TRBV24-1 to TRBJ2-2; 8 nucleotides align to TRBD2. CDR1 and CDR2 (germline): KGHDR, SFDVKD. This CDR3 region has 14 residues. CDR3 protein: CASGRGANTGGLFF. The DNA for the CDR3 is TGTGCCTCCGGGAGGGGGGCGAACACCGGGGGGCTGTTTTTT.

CDR3 amino acids: CASSSAGRGGTEAFF. CDR3 bases: TGTGCCAGCAGCTCGGCGGGCAGGGGGGGGACTGAAGCTTTCTTT. The rearrangement links TRBV7-9 to TRBJ1-1, with 7 bases lining up with TRBD1. The germline V gene encodes CDR1 SEHNR and CDR2 FQNEAQ (reference sequence). The trim removed 4 bases at V and 5 bases at J, leaving 10 bases unmatched. This CDR3 has 15 amino acids. Looking up the rest from reference TRBV7-9 and TRBJ1-1 gives the full variable domain: DTGVSQNPRHKITKRGQNVTFRCDPISEHNRLYWYRQTLGQGPEFLTYFQNEAQLEKSRLLSDRFSAERPKGSFSTLEIQRTEQGDSAMYLCASSSAGRGGTEAFFGQGTRLTVV.

This clonotype was counted at least ten times. The CDR3 spells CASKIGGSGANVLTF. CDR3 in DNA: TGTGCCAGCAAAATCGGGGGATCTGGGGCCAACGTCCTGACTTTC. The chain recombines TRBV27 with TRBJ2-6, with D perhaps matching TRBD2 (6 bases). Between the trimmed V and J ends, which lost 7 bases and 1 base, there was a span of 11 bases. Germline V CDR1 and CDR2: MNHEY, SMNVEV (reference sequence). The CDR3 is 15 residues long. Using reference TRBV27 and TRBJ2-6 for the parts outside the CDR3, the full variable domain is EAQVTQNPRYLITVTGKKLTVTCSQNMNHEYMSWYRQDPGLGLRQIYYSMNVEVTDKGDVPEGYKVSRKEKRNFPLILESPSPNQTSLYFCASKIGGSGANVLTFGAGSRLTVL.

This clonotype was detected many times. V gene TRBV6-2 or TRBV6-3 combines with J gene TRBJ2-2; unclear D gene. The CDR3 is 16 residues long. The germline gives CDR1 MNHEY, CDR2 SVGEGT. V lost 0 bases to trimming and J lost 1 base, with 9 bases between them. CDR3 sequence: CASSYSHARNTGELFF. In nucleotides, the CDR3 is TGTGCCAGCAGTTACTCCCACGCCAGGAACACCGGGGAGCTGTTTTTT.

This clonotype was counted at least ten times. V is TRBV24-1 and J is TRBJ2-3; D may be TRBD2 (6 bases). Trimming took 6 bases from V and 5 from J, leaving 20 bases between them. This CDR3 is 16 amino acids long. Germline lookup yields CDR1 KGHDR and CDR2 SFDVKD. CDR3 DNA: TGTGCCACCAGTACTGAACGGGAGCGAGATGGAGATACGCAGTATTTT. It encodes CATSTERERDGDTQYF.

This clonotype was recorded many times. CDR3 residues: CSVLGGISYEQYF. CDR3 in DNA: TGCAGCGTTTTAGGCGGGATCTCCTACGAGCAGTACTTC. This chain connects TRBV29-1 to TRBJ2-7; tentatively, D is TRBD2 (6 bases). The CDR3 covers 13 residues. Trimming stripped 5 bases from V and 0 bases from J, with 11 bases between. CDR1 is SQVTM and CDR2 is ANQGSEA in the germline V gene.

Of note for this clonotype: Since a much larger clone is just one base distant, this may be a read error. The V gene is TRBV14, the J gene TRBJ2-4; TRBD1 might be the D (6 bases). V gave up 4 bases and J gave up 8 bases, with 30 bases separating them. Per the germline V gene, CDR1 is SGHDN and CDR2 is FVKESK. The CDR3 is 19 residues long. The CDR3, as DNA: TGTGCCAGCAGCCGCGGGCCCGTCGCGGCGAGTTCCCCAGGGGACATTCAGTACTTC. Encoded protein: CASSRGPVAASSPGDIQYF.

This clonotype has at least ten counts. The chain carries TRBV7-9 and TRBJ2-7, with 12 bases lining up with TRBD2. Per the germline V gene, CDR1 is SEHNR and CDR2 is FQNEAQ (reference sequence). The CDR3 has 17 amino acids. Trimming at V came to 5 bases and at J to 2 bases, leaving 10 bases not matched to a gene. DNA of the CDR3: TGTGCCAGCAGCATACGAATTCTAGCGGGAGGGCCCTACGAGCAGTACTTC. Translation gives CASSIRILAGGPYEQYF.

Regarding this clonotype: Being one base from a much bigger clone, this may be a read error. CDR3 bases: TGCGCCAGCAGCCGGTCCAGCTACTACGAGCGGTACTTC. It translates to CASSRSSYYERYF. The chain joins TRBV4-1 to TRBJ2-7; D unclear. CDR1 and CDR2 from the germline V gene are MGHRA and YSYEKL. This CDR3 has 13 amino acids.

This clonotype was seen ten or more times. The V and J genes are TRBV27 and TRBJ1-1, with D hard to call. This CDR3 spans 13 amino acids. Looked up from germline, CDR1 is MNHEY and CDR2 is SMNVEV (reference sequence). With 6 bases removed from V and 5 bases from J, the gap between germline ends came to 13 bases. CDR3 DNA: TGTGCCAGCAGGTTGGCTAGGATGACTGAAGCTTTCTTT. It encodes CASRLARMTEAFF.

V is TRBV9 and J is TRBJ1-6; no clear D gene. Germline CDR1 reads SGDLS; CDR2 reads YYNGEE. V was cut by 3 bases and J by 0 bases, with 7 bases left in between. The CDR3 covers 15 residues. For the CDR3, the DNA is TGTGCCAGCAGCGACGGAAGCTCCTATAATTCACCCCTCCACTTT. Its protein is CASSDGSSYNSPLHF.

This clonotype was detected many times. The rearrangement links TRBV7-2 to TRBJ2-7; D is possibly TRBD2 (7 bases). Deletions cut 0 bases from V and 4 bases from J, with 10 bases between. The CDR3 is 14 residues long. Per the germline V gene, CDR1 is SGHTA and CDR2 is FQGNSA. The chain's CDR3 is CASSLAGGGYEQYF. The CDR3 DNA follows: TGTGCCAGCAGCTTAGCGGGAGGGGGTTACGAGCAGTACTTC.

This sequence joins TRBV25-1 and TRBJ2-7; 7 positions match TRBD1. Germline V gene lookup returns CDR1 MGHDK and CDR2 SYGVNS. The CDR3 length is 13 residues. V dropped 8 bases and J dropped 2; count of bases not matched to a gene: 6. CDR3 protein: CASVKGATYEQYF. In DNA, the CDR3 is TGTGCCAGCGTTAAGGGGGCCACCTACGAGCAGTACTTC.

This clonotype was seen at least ten times. The chain uses TRBV6-2 or TRBV6-3 and TRBJ1-1; D is perhaps TRBD1 (5 bases). The CDR3 has 14 residues. Between the trimmed V and J ends, which lost 6 bases and 5 bases, there was a span of 16 bases. Germline lookup yields CDR1 MNHEY and CDR2 SVGEGT. Here the CDR3 DNA reads TGTGCCAGCAGCGCGCTGTGGGGGGGGACTGAAGCTTTCTTT. It codes for CASSALWGGTEAFF.

This clonotype showed up many times. The chain combines TRBV28 with TRBJ2-5; D is possibly TRBD1 (6 bases). CDR1 and CDR2 (germline): MDHEN, SYDVKM. The CDR3 consists of 19 residues. Trimming left V 3 bases short and J 4 bases short, with 27 bases between. CDR3 amino acids: CASSLFWDTEHPTGETQYF. The CDR3 nucleotides are TGTGCCAGCAGTTTGTTTTGGGACACCGAACACCCGACCGGAGAGACCCAGTACTTC.

This clonotype came up many times. This chain connects TRBV5-5 to TRBJ1-4; TRBD1 matches 11 bases. J lost 5 bases, V lost 4 bases, and 7 bases had no gene match. Germline V lookup: CDR1 SGHKS, CDR2 YYEKEE (reference sequence). This CDR3 has 16 amino acids. The CDR3 sequence is CASSRGQGALNEKLFF. CDR3 sequence (DNA): TGTGCCAGCAGCAGAGGACAGGGGGCGCTGAATGAAAAACTGTTTTTT. The full variable domain, rest sourced from reference TRBV5-5 and TRBJ1-4, is DAGVTQSPTHLIKTRGQQVTLRCSPISGHKSVSWYQQVLGQGPQFIFQYYEKEERGRGNFPDRFSARQFPNYSSELNVNALLLGDSALYLCASSRGQGALNEKLFFGSGTQLSVL.

In its sample, this clonotype was seen many times. The rearrangement links TRBV29-1 to TRBJ2-3; D gene uncertain. Trimming left V 3 bases short and J 3 bases short, with 1 base between. Germline V gene sequence: CDR1 SQVTM, CDR2 ANQGSEA. The CDR3 has 10 residues. The CDR3 nucleotides are TGCAGCGTTGATACAGATACGCAGTATTTT. It specifies CSVDTDTQYF.

Details on this clonotype: One end of the junction fails to match germline, which may point to a read error. The V and J genes are TRBV12-3 or TRBV12-4 and TRBJ2-1, with D possibly matching TRBD1 (6 bases). The CDR3 is 17 residues long. This chain's CDR3 is CASSFLDRGSRAAEQIF. The CDR3 coding sequence is TGTGCCAGCAGTTTTTTGGACAGAGGTTCTCGCGCGGCTGAGCAGATCTTC.

Remarks on this clonotype: Because the CDR3 is missing its conserved closing phenylalanine or tryptophan, this is likely a read error. The chain is built from TRBV2 and TRBJ2-4, with a tentative D call TRBD1 (7 bases). Trimming cost V 3 bases and J 2 bases, with 14 bases left between them. Germline V gene lookup returns CDR1 SNHLY and CDR2 FYNNEI. CDR3 length: 16 residues. The CDR3 is CASSDGQGGTKNIQYL. In DNA form, the CDR3 reads TGTGCCAGCAGTGATGGGCAGGGGGGAACCAAAAACATTCAGTACCTC.